Sequencing of this T cell receptor beta chain was carried out in a study of a mutant IDH1 vaccine in newly diagnosed glioma. CDR1 is SGHDT, CDR2 YYEEEE, per germline. V was cut by 2 bases and J by 6 bases, with 8 bases left in between. The CDR3 totals 12 residues. Profiling relied on immunoSEQ multiplex PCR, and the TCRdb table lists in-frame clones only, not all of them. The data hold 70,000 or so clones, with 65% to 85% observed a single time. As for time point: baseline, week 1 (first vaccination visit). The sample's treatment: pre-vaccination baseline after standard-of-care therapy. New astrocytomas of WHO grade 3 or 4 that were IDH1-mutant and ATRX-lost were found in the donors.

The specimen comprised peripheral blood mononuclear cells (PBMCs), sampled from a glioma patient treated with radiotherapy, temozolomide or both. The chain carries TRBV5-6 and TRBJ1-2; D call uncertain. The clonotype originates from a woman younger than 35 with glioma. Some clones in this sample may be carry-over from other donors' samples. The CDR3 protein is CASSFPTDGYTF. As DNA, the CDR3 is TGTGCCAGCAGCTTCCCAACGGATGGCTACACCTTC.